The source of this TCR beta chain is a study of neurological immune-mediated disorders. Study background: The 34 multiple sclerosis patients comprised approximately 30 that were relapsing-remitting and 3 that were secondary progressive.

Whenever a sequencing run was performed, it yielded over 190 million TCR-beta sequences from 15-18 subjects. TCRdb analysed the 5' RACE reads with MiXCR anew, one entry per CDR3 protein. The sample yields 50,000 or so distinct CDR3 sequences, 3.8% seen once. Study findings and constraints: None of the CDR3 amino acid sequences of expanded clones recurred across subjects, suggesting private repertoires in all groups.

This clonotype was counted ten times or more. Its target is not known. The length of the CDR3 is 12 residues. Trimming cost V 5 bases and J 3 bases, with 8 bases left between them. This TCR was sampled from a man aged 55 to 70 with multiple sclerosis. The sequencing input was PBMCs. The chain is built from TRBV12-3 or TRBV12-4 and TRBJ2-7; possible D gene TRBD1, 5 bases. The CDR3 DNA follows: TGTGCCAGCAGTCAAGACAGCTACGAGCAGTACTTC. This codes for CASSQDSYEQYF.